This record concerns one TCR beta chain sequence. The clone's antigen remains unknown. The sample holds no much larger clone one base away, and base qualities are not on file. The sample is drawn from a study of blood T cell repertoires in COVID-19 (dated by TCRdb to the early 2020s). A note on the overall study: Collaborator samples came from the United States, Italy and Spain and covered acute and convalescent phases of COVID-19. Where HLA class I and class II types were available, the types were taken from metadata supplied by the sample provider, not from assay-based typing. Sample metadata almost always included a de-identified subject ID, COVID-19 status, age in years and sex. A freely available public database, intended as a resource for researchers studying the immune response to SARS-CoV-2, is where the repertoires were released. Samples came from the ongoing ImmuneRACE study (first 160 participants) plus 1,254 subjects from 6 global collaborators. Subjects who had been exposed to COVID-19, were actively infected with it, or had recovered from it provided the deeply sampled blood TCRbeta repertoires that made up the dataset. The prospective study material was composed of cDNA or gDNA derived from T cells, B-cell-depleted T cells, or PBMCs.

For CDR1 and CDR2, the germline V gene lists SGHTA and FQGNSA. V sheds 1 base and J sheds 1 base, leaving 8 bases between their ends. Measured from the cysteine to the phenylalanine, the CDR3 is 15 residues long. Here the CDR3 DNA is all that survives: 45 bases in frame from base 1. Broader findings and caveats from the paper: The quantity of clinical and demographic metadata differed by source and by participant and was supplied without curation.

Collaborating institutions collected whole blood in K2EDTA tubes following their own protocols. For TCRbeta analysis, collaborators shipped samples in one of three forms: frozen whole blood, isolated PBMCs, or DNA extracted from either of those sample types. TCRbeta CDR3 regions were amplified from genomic DNA by means of the immunoSEQ Assay, a bias-controlled multiplex PCR. On the authors' methods: Nucleated cell counts per sample were estimated from amplification of reference gene primers within the assay. To quantify the absolute abundance of each unique TCRbeta CDR3 rearrangement, sequence reads were collapsed and filtered. For each sample, productive Simpson clonality was calculated as the square root of Simpson's diversity index across productive rearrangements. The table was pulled from immuneACCESS by TCRdb, which kept in-frame rearrangements only. Such tables lose some clones; where checked, under half of the loss comes from unresolved V genes, and the rest has no known cause. The DNA gave D and trimming, while V, J and clone size come from that table. The sample contains under 300,000 clones, around 80% of them found a single time. The top ten clonotypes cover around 3.4% of the sample.

This chain joins TRBV7-2 to TRBJ1-5; no D gene is confidently identified. This receptor was obtained from a woman between 18 and 29 years old with acute or convalescent COVID-19. Sequenced sample: peripheral blood. The encoded CDR3 is CASSLVRGSNQPQHF. Here is the DNA: TGTGCCAGCAGCTTAGTTCGGGGAAGCAATCAGCCCCAGCATTTT.